This TCR beta chain was recovered during a study of spatial heterogeneity in lung cancer. Whole-study results and caveats: Expanded alpha and beta TCR counts within tumors tracked tumor mutation counts.

Details on this clonotype: Its target is not known.

TCRdb re-analysed the 5' RACE reads in MiXCR, keeping a single row per CDR3 protein. The table includes some 23,000 distinct CDR3 sequences, roughly 9% detected once. CDR3 length: 13 residues. Deletions cut 2 bases from V and 2 bases from J, with 7 bases between. Germline assignment: CDR1 SGHTA and CDR2 FQGTGA. The time point denotes: sample taken at primary tumor resection. Whole RNA was taken from tumor, nontumor lung or frozen PBMC; it was then sequenced unsorted. The sample was lung tumor tissue, taken at surgery. This chain uses TRBV7-3 with TRBJ2-7, with D uncertain. This TCR was recovered from a male donor with early-stage non-small cell lung cancer. The CDR3 sequence: CASSLAPAYEQYF. CDR3 DNA sequence: TGTGCCAGCAGCTTAGCCCCCGCCTACGAGCAGTACTTC.